The 11 T cell receptor beta chains given below trace back to one sample, sequenced in a study of lymphopenia after photon versus proton radiotherapy. The data were produced by immunoSEQ multiplex PCR, yet TCRdb's version contains in-frame clones alone and is incomplete. The sample has around 160,000 clones, approximately 86% seen once. The source material was peripheral blood, sampled from a patient treated with photon-based radiotherapy. These receptors originate from a man in his forties or fifties with gastric cancer.

The chain links TRBV7-2 to TRBJ1-1; D might be TRBD1 (6 bases). The CDR3 runs 14 residues. From germline, CDR1 is SGHTA and CDR2 FQGNSA. The V and J ends lost 1 base and 11 bases respectively, with 17 bases between them. CDR3 sequence reads: CASSLGGQGLSAFF. In DNA form, the CDR3 reads TGTGCCAGCAGCTTAGGAGGTCAGGGGTTGAGCGCTTTCTTT.

The chain carries TRBV29-1 and TRBJ2-7; 12 bases line up with TRBD2. The CDR3 loop spans 14 amino acids. V trimming: 4 bases; J trimming: 3 bases; junction bases outside the gene matches: 4. CDR1 is SQVTM and CDR2 is ANQGSEA in the germline V gene. CDR3 region: CSVVLAGGFYEQYF. CDR3 in DNA: TGCAGCGTTGTGCTAGCGGGAGGGTTCTACGAGCAGTACTTC.

This sequence joins TRBV28 and TRBJ2-5; 12 bases are shared with TRBD2. Germline CDR1 reads MDHEN; CDR2 reads SYDVKM. This CDR3 has 17 amino acids. Unmatched junction bases numbered 9, after V lost 5 bases and J lost 2 bases. CDR3 nucleotide sequence: TGTGCCAGCAGTCCAAACCTCGGACTAGCGGGGCAAGAGACCCAGTACTTC. It yields the protein CASSPNLGLAGQETQYF.

The gene calls are TRBV20-1 and TRBJ2-1; D not certain. V lost 8 bases and J lost 2, with 7 bases in between. The CDR3 extends over 11 amino acids. The germline CDR1 and CDR2 sequences are DFQATT and SNEGSKA (reference sequence). CDR3 DNA: TGCAGTTTTGGACCCTACAATGAGCAGTTCTTC. Its protein is CSFGPYNEQFF.

The chain joins TRBV2 to TRBJ2-1; D unresolved. Trimming removed 3 bases from V and 8 bases from J, with 5 bases in between. The CDR3 totals 11 residues. Germline-derived CDR1 and CDR2 are SNHLY and FYNNEI. The CDR3, as DNA: TGTGCCAGCAGTGAGATGGATGAGCAGTTCTTC. It translates to CASSEMDEQFF.

The chain employs TRBV19 and TRBJ1-1, with 7 bases identical to TRBD1. The CDR3 loop spans 15 amino acids. In germline, CDR1 is LNHDA, CDR2 SQIVND (reference sequence). Losses at the gene ends were 4 bases for V and 4 bases for J; bases not matched to a gene: 9. The CDR3 DNA reads as TGTGCCAGTAGTACCTCGACAGGGTATGGCACTGAAGCTTTCTTT. Its protein is CASSTSTGYGTEAFF.

This clone was recorded once. The gene calls are TRBV7-9 and TRBJ1-4; 10 nucleotides line up with TRBD1. The germline V gene has CDR1 SEHNR and CDR2 FQNEAQ (reference sequence). The J segment lost 7 bases and the V segment lost 5 bases, leaving 7 bases of the junction unmatched. The length of the CDR3 is 15 residues. CDR3 bases: TGTGCCAGCAGCCCGCCCGGGACAGGGGTTGAAAAACTGTTTTTT. Residues: CASSPPGTGVEKLFF.

As DNA, the CDR3 is TGTGCCAGCAGCGGATGGACTAGCGGGAGGGCGGGAACCGGGGAGCTGTTTTTT. Translating it yields CASSGWTSGRAGTGELFF. The genes are TRBV7-2 and TRBJ2-2; TRBD2 aligns across 15 bases. The CDR3 contains 18 residues. The V gene end was trimmed by 5 bases and the J gene end by 5 bases; junction bases not matched to a gene: 9. CDR1 SGHTA and CDR2 FQGNSA come from the germline V gene.

The chain employs TRBV5-8 and TRBJ2-1; 10 nucleotides line up with TRBD2. V gave up 1 base and J gave up 3 bases; unmatched junction bases: 4. Germline V gene sequence: CDR1 SGHTS, CDR2 YDEGEE. The CDR3 is made up of 16 amino acids. The CDR3 loop reads CASSLTSGTIYNEQFF. CDR3 DNA: TGTGCCAGCAGCTTGACTAGCGGGACGATCTACAATGAGCAGTTCTTC.

In its sample, this clone was seen a few times. Other DNA sequences in this specimen translate into the identical CDR3. The chain joins TRBV19 to TRBJ2-2; the match to TRBD1 covers 7 bases. V was clipped by 7 bases and J by 0 bases; unmatched bases: 5. CDR1 is LNHDA, CDR2 SQIVND, per germline (reference sequence). The length of the CDR3 is 15 residues. CDR3: CASTRGTANTGELFF. CDR3 DNA sequence: TGTGCCAGTACTCGTGGGACAGCGAACACCGGGGAGCTGTTTTTT.

In its sample, this clone was seen once. This chain connects TRBV5-1 to TRBJ2-7; 9 bases agree with TRBD1. The germline gives CDR1 SGHRS, CDR2 YFSETQ. V was pared by 4 bases and J by 3 bases, with 5 bases of the junction left unmatched. This CDR3 comprises 14 residues. This chain's CDR3 is CASSRTGEDYEQYF. CDR3 coding DNA: TGCGCCAGCAGCAGGACAGGGGAAGACTACGAGCAGTACTTC.